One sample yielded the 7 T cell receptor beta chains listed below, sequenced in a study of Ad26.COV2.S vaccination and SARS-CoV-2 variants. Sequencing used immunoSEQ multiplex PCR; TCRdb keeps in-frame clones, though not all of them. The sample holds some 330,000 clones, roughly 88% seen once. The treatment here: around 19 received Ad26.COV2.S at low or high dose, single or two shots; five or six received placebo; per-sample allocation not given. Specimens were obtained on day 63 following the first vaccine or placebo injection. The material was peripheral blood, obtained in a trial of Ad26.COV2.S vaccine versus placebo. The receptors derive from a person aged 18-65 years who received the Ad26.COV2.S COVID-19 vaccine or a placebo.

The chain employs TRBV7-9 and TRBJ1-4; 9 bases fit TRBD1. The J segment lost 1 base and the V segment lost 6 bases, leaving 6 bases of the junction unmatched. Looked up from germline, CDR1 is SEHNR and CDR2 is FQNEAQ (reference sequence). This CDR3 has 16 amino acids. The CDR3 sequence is CASRSPGQGTNEKLFF. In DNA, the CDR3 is TGTGCCAGCAGATCTCCGGGACAGGGAACTAATGAAAAACTGTTTTTT.

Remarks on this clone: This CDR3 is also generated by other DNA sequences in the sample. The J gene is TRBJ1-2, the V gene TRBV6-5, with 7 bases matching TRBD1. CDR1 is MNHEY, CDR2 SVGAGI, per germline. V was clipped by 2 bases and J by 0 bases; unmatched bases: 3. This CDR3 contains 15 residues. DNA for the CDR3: TGTGCCAGCAGTTACGGGACAGAAGCTAACTATGGCTACACCTTC. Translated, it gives CASSYGTEANYGYTF.

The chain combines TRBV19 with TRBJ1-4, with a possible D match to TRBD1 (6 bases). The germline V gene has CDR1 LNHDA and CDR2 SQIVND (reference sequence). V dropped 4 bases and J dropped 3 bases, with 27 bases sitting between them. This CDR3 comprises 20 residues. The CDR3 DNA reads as TGTGCCAGTAGTACTTGGCGGTCGGGGGCGATCGGGCAAGCTAATGAAAAACTGTTTTTT. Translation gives CASSTWRSGAIGQANEKLFF.

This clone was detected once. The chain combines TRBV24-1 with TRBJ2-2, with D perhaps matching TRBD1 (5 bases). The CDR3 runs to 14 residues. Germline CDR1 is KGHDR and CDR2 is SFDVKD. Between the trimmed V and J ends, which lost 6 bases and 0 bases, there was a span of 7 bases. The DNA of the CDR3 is TGTGCCACCAGTAGGGGCTCGAACACCGGGGAGCTGTTTTTT. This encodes CATSRGSNTGELFF.

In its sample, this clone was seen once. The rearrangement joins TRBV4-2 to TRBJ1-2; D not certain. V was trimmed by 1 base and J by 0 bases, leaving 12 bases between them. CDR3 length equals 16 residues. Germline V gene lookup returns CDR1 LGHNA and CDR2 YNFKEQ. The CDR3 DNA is TGTGCCAGCAGCCAAGGAGGGCAGGTAGCTAACTATGGCTACACCTTC. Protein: CASSQGGQVANYGYTF.

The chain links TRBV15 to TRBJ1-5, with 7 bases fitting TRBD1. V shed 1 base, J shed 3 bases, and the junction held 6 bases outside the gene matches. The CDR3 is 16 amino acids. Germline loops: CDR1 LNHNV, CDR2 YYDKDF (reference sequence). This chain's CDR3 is CATSRGQQGINQPQHF. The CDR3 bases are TGTGCCACCAGCAGAGGACAACAGGGGATCAATCAGCCCCAGCATTTT.

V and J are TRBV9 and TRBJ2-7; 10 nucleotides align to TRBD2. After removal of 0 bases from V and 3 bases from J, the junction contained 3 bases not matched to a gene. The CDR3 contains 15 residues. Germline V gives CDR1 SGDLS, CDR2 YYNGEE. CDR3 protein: CASSVAASGGYEQYF. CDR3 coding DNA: TGTGCCAGCAGCGTAGCGGCTAGCGGGGGCTACGAGCAGTACTTC.